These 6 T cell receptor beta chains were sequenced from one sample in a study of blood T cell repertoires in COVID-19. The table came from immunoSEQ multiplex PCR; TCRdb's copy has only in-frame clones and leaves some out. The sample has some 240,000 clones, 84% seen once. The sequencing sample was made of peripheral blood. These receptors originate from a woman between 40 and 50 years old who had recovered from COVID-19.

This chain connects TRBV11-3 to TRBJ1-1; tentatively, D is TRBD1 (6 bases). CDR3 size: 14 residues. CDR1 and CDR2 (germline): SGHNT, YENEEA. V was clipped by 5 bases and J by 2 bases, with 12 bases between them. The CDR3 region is CASSTPRGNTEAFF. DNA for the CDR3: TGTGCCAGCAGCACGCCCAGGGGAAACACTGAAGCTTTCTTT.

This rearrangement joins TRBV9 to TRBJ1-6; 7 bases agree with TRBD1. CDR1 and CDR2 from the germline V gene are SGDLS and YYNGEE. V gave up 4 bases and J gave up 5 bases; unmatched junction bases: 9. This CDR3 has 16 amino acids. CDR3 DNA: TGTGCCAGCAGCACGACAGGGTCCCCGAATAATTCACCCCTCCACTTT. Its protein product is CASSTTGSPNNSPLHF.

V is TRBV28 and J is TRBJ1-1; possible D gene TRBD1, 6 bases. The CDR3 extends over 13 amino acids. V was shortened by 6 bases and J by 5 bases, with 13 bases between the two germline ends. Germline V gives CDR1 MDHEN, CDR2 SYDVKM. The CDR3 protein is CASSQPQGTEAFF. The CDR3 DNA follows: TGTGCCAGCAGCCAGCCACAGGGAACTGAAGCTTTCTTT.

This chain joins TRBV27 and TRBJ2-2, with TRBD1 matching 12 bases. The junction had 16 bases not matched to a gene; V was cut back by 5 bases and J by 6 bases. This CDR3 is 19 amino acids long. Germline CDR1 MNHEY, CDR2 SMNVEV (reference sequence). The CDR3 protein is CASSPPTRDRGRRAGELFF. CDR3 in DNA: TGTGCCAGCAGTCCCCCCACGCGGGACAGGGGGCGCAGGGCCGGGGAGCTGTTTTTT.

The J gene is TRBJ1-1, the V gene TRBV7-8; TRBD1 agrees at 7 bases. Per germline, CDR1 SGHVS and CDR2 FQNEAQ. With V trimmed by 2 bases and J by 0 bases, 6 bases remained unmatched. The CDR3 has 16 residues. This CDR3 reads CASSLKTGFLNTEAFF. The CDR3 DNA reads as TGTGCCAGCAGCTTAAAGACAGGGTTTCTGAACACTGAAGCTTTCTTT. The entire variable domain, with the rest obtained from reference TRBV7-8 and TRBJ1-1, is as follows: GAGVSQSPRYKVAKRGQDVALRCDPISGHVSLFWYQQALGQGPEFLTYFQNEAQLDKSGLPSDRFFAERPEGSVSTLKIQRTQQEDSAVYLCASSLKTGFLNTEAFFGQGTRLTVV.

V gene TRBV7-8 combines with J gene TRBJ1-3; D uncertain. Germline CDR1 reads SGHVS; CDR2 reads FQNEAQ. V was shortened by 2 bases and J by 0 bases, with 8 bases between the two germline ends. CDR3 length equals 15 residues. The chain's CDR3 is CASSLNAGSGNTIYF. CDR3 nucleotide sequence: TGTGCCAGCAGCTTAAATGCGGGCTCTGGAAACACCATATATTTT.